The text below deals with one TCR beta chain. Its specificity is not known. This entry comes from a study of T-cell reconstitution after alpha-beta-depleted transplantation in children. This sample's TCRbeta library carried unique molecular identifier barcodes. TCRdb fed the PCR reads into MiXCR, producing one record per CDR3 protein. This table holds about 440,000 distinct CDR3 sequences, around two fifths found once. Study-level findings and limits: Where alpha-beta T cells came from about two months after transplant was reportedly several hundred expanded graft clones. T cells produced anew were the main source of T-cell counts and diversity one year after transplant. Elevated TCRbeta diversity at day 60 was traced, in some patients, to surviving recipient T cells and thymic progenitors.

The V end lost 8 bases, the J end lost 5 bases, and 20 bases lay between the germline ends. The CDR3 extends over 15 amino acids. The germline V gene has CDR1 SGHTA and CDR2 FQGNSA. J is TRBJ2-3 and V is TRBV7-2, with a weak D call TRBD2 (6 bases). The material was PBMCs, obtained before TCRalphabeta/CD19-depleted stem cell transplant. The clonotype comes from a girl aged 2 to 9 with aplastic anemia, due to receive a stem cell transplant. CDR3 nucleotides: TGTGCCAGCCGAAATGGGGGGACCGGACGAGATACGCAGTATTTT. Translated, it gives CASRNGGTGRDTQYF.